The 20 T cell receptor beta chains given below trace back to one sample, sequenced in a study of radiation and T cells in renal cell carcinoma. Here immunoSEQ multiplex PCR was the method, and the copy in TCRdb shows in-frame clones only, minus some. The sample lists about 150,000 clones; roughly 87% were seen once. Time point meaning: blood 2 weeks post-SBRT. The treatment here: 15 Gy SBRT to primary tumor, nephrectomy 4 weeks later. Sequenced here: blood, sampled from a patient whose treatment included radiotherapy and nephrectomy. The receptors were gathered from a woman in her fifties or sixties with renal cell carcinoma.

This chain links TRBV15 with TRBJ2-5; 10 positions agree with TRBD1. This CDR3 is 20 amino acids long. CDR1 and CDR2 (germline): LNHNV, YYDKDF (reference sequence). V lost 1 base and J lost 2; bases outside the gene matches: 16. CDR3 amino acids: CATSRVRGQGTTGRQETQYF. The CDR3 DNA is TGTGCCACCAGCAGAGTGAGGGGACAGGGGACGACGGGGAGACAAGAGACCCAGTACTTC.

Relative to its sample, this clone is medium-sized. This rearrangement joins TRBV9 to TRBJ2-5; 14 nucleotides match TRBD2. The CDR3 spans 15 residues. Germline values: CDR1 SGDLS, CDR2 YYNGEE. V shed 3 bases and J 5 bases; nucleotides not matched to a gene: 3. CDR3: CASSEGTSGGETQYF. The CDR3 DNA reads as TGTGCCAGCAGCGAGGGGACTAGCGGGGGCGAGACCCAGTACTTC.

This chain uses TRBV11-2 with TRBJ2-7, with 11 bases aligning to TRBD2. J gave up 3 bases and V 1 base, and 5 bases lay outside the gene matches. CDR1 and CDR2 from the germline V gene are SGHAT and FQNNGV. CDR3 length equals 16 residues. Here the CDR3 reads CASSLGGTSGRYEQYF. In nucleotides, the CDR3 is TGTGCCAGCAGCTTAGGCGGGACTAGCGGTCGCTACGAGCAGTACTTC.

This rearrangement joins TRBV4-2 to TRBJ1-6; no clear D gene. The CDR3 is 16 residues long. CDR1 and CDR2 (germline): LGHNA, YNFKEQ. Trimming pared 6 bases from V and 0 bases from J, leaving 12 bases between. The CDR3 DNA is TGTGCCAGCAGTGCTCCGGAGAGCTCCTATAATTCACCCCTCCACTTT. Its translation is CASSAPESSYNSPLHF.

This sequence joins TRBV29-1 and TRBJ2-5, with TRBD2 identical over 7 bases. Germline CDR1 is SQVTM and CDR2 is ANQGSEA. J gave up 5 bases and V 7 bases, and 10 bases lay outside the gene matches. The CDR3 totals 13 residues. CDR3 in DNA: TGCAGCGCCTGTGGGGGGGGTCGTGAGACCCAGTACTTC. This gives the protein CSACGGGRETQYF.

This clone was seen only once. CDR3 nucleotide sequence: TGTGCCAGCTCACAGGGGGCTGAAGCTTTCTTT. Its protein is CASSQGAEAFF. This rearrangement joins TRBV18 to TRBJ1-1; tentative D call: TRBD1 (6 bases). Trimming cost V 4 bases and J 6 bases, with 6 bases left between them. The CDR3 length is 11 residues. Germline loops: CDR1 KGHSH, CDR2 LQKENI.

The rearrangement uses TRBV19 and TRBJ1-6, with D perhaps matching TRBD1 (5 bases). This CDR3 spans 13 amino acids. Germline CDR1 and CDR2: LNHDA and SQIVND (reference sequence). Between the trimmed V and J ends, which lost 9 bases and 7 bases, there was a span of 13 bases. CDR3 bases: TGTGCCAGCAGGCAGGGATCGAATTCACCCCTCCACTTT. This translates into CASRQGSNSPLHF.

This chain connects TRBV27 to TRBJ1-2; D remains ambiguous. The CDR3 consists of 13 residues. Germline CDR1 reads MNHEY; CDR2 reads SMNVEV (reference sequence). The ends were cut back, 6 bases at V and 4 bases at J, with 12 bases in the middle. CDR3 sequence: CASSLRWGYGYTF. CDR3 DNA: TGTGCCAGCAGCCTCAGGTGGGGCTATGGCTACACCTTC.

This chain uses TRBV2 with TRBJ2-6; D perhaps matches TRBD1 (5 bases). Germline CDR1 and CDR2: SNHLY and FYNNEI. Trimming removed 5 bases at V and 1 base at J, with 12 bases between. CDR3 length equals 16 residues. The CDR3, as DNA: TGTGCCAGCAGTCAAAGAAGGGGATCTGGGGCCAACGTCCTGACTTTC. Protein sequence: CASSQRRGSGANVLTF.

The chain is built from TRBV9 and TRBJ1-4; D possibly corresponds to TRBD1 (6 bases). V shed 0 bases and J shed 8 bases, with 17 bases lying between them. CDR1 is SGDLS and CDR2 is YYNGEE in the germline V gene. This CDR3 spans 16 amino acids. For the CDR3, the DNA is TGTGCCAGCAGCGTAGAAGGGGGAGGGGTATACGAAAAACTGTTTTTT. It encodes CASSVEGGGVYEKLFF.

This clone turned up a few times. J is TRBJ1-1 and V is TRBV6-6; D unclear. The CDR3 has 14 residues. Germline assignment: CDR1 MNHNY and CDR2 SVGAGI (reference sequence). Trimming pared 6 bases from V and 1 base from J, leaving 12 bases between. This CDR3 reads CASSQKWGNTEAFF. The CDR3 nucleotides are TGTGCCAGCAGCCAAAAGTGGGGGAACACTGAAGCTTTCTTT.

The chain links TRBV2 to TRBJ1-4, with TRBD1 matching over 8 bases. This CDR3 has 19 residues. With V trimmed by 7 bases and J by 0 bases, 16 bases remained unmatched. Germline V gene data show CDR1 as SNHLY and CDR2 as FYNNEI. CDR3 coding DNA: TGTGCCAGCAAGGGGATAAGGACAGGGATCTTCGCAACTAATGAAAAACTGTTTTTT. This encodes CASKGIRTGIFATNEKLFF.

The CDR3 DNA sequence: TGTGCCAGCAGCCCAACATTGCCATCCTACGAGCAGTACTTC. Protein sequence: CASSPTLPSYEQYF. The genes are TRBV11-2 and TRBJ2-7; D is uncertain. Between the trimmed V and J ends, which lost 5 bases and 1 base, there was a span of 12 bases. Germline lookup yields CDR1 SGHAT and CDR2 FQNNGV. The CDR3 runs 14 residues.

This sequence joins TRBV19 and TRBJ1-1; D ambiguous. Between the trimmed V and J ends, which lost 2 bases and 3 bases, there was a span of 7 bases. From germline, CDR1 is LNHDA and CDR2 SQIVND (reference sequence). The CDR3 spans 13 residues. The CDR3 sequence is CASSIYGDTEAFF. The CDR3 DNA sequence: TGTGCCAGTAGTATATACGGGGACACTGAAGCTTTCTTT. The whole variable domain, filled in from reference TRBV19 and TRBJ1-1, reads DGGITQSPKYLFRKEGQNVTLSCEQNLNHDAMYWYRQDPGQGLRLIYYSQIVNDFQKGDIAEGYSVSREKKESFPLTVTSAQKNPTAFYLCASSIYGDTEAFFGQGTRLTVV.

This rearrangement joins TRBV5-1 to TRBJ2-2; a possible D gene is TRBD2 (5 bases). Deletions cut 4 bases from V and 3 bases from J, with 10 bases between. Germline V lookup: CDR1 SGHRS, CDR2 YFSETQ. The CDR3 is 14 amino acids. CDR3 in DNA: TGCGCCAGCAGCCTAGCCGGAGACACCGGGGAGCTGTTTTTT. This codes for CASSLAGDTGELFF.

The genes are TRBV7-9 and TRBJ1-2; D is possibly TRBD1 (5 bases). This CDR3 spans 14 amino acids. The germline V and J ends were trimmed by 5 bases and 1 base, with 11 bases remaining between them. Germline V gene lookup returns CDR1 SEHNR and CDR2 FQNEAQ (reference sequence). CDR3 coding DNA: TGTGCCAGCAGCGCCCCGGGACGTAACTATGGCTACACCTTC. Its protein product is CASSAPGRNYGYTF.

This chain uses TRBV19 with TRBJ1-2, with D perhaps TRBD1 (5 bases). CDR1 is LNHDA, CDR2 SQIVND, per germline (reference sequence). The CDR3 consists of 13 residues. V lost 2 bases, J lost 3 bases, and 7 bases lay in between. CDR3 sequence: CASSINRHYGYTF. The DNA of the CDR3 is TGTGCCAGTAGTATAAACAGGCACTATGGCTACACCTTC.

This chain joins TRBV7-8 and TRBJ1-2, with 8 nucleotides matching TRBD1. The CDR3 extends over 14 amino acids. Trimming cost V 5 bases and J 8 bases; bases outside gene matches: 10. Germline V gene lookup returns CDR1 SGHVS and CDR2 FQNEAQ. CDR3 sequence reads: CASSAGTGGWGYTF. CDR3 bases: TGTGCCAGCAGCGCCGGGACAGGCGGATGGGGCTACACCTTC.

V usage is TRBV14 and J usage is TRBJ2-3, with D unresolved. In germline, CDR1 is SGHDN, CDR2 FVKESK. The CDR3 is made up of 15 amino acids. V shed 0 bases and J shed 3 bases, with 10 bases lying between them. The CDR3 coding sequence is TGTGCCAGCAGCCAAGACACCCTAATTACAGATACGCAGTATTTT. Protein sequence: CASSQDTLITDTQYF.

V is TRBV4-2 and J is TRBJ1-4; unclear D gene. From germline, CDR1 is LGHNA and CDR2 YNFKEQ. This CDR3 has 15 residues. Trimming left V 6 bases short and J 5 bases short, with 16 bases between. The CDR3 spells CASRTLAGVNEKLFF. CDR3 bases: TGTGCCAGCAGAACTTTGGCAGGAGTGAATGAAAAACTGTTTTTT.